This TCR beta chain is from a study of blood T cells in healthy people across ages. The second PCR ran roughly 6 to 11 cycles with a sample-barcoded 5' primer and J-beta primers. The template-switch adaptor was a 5' adaptor with 12 random nucleotides. It tagged each cDNA molecule. TCRdb reanalysed the 5' RACE reads using MiXCR and keeps one entry per CDR3 protein. The sample lists about 600,000 distinct CDR3 sequences; under 55% were seen once. The specimen sequenced was blood. This sequence was found in a man aged 80 or over in good health.

This chain's CDR3 is CASTASGSSYNEQFF. DNA for the CDR3: TGTGCCAGCACCGCTAGCGGGAGTTCCTACAATGAGCAGTTCTTC. The rearrangement uses TRBV7-9 and TRBJ2-1, with 10 bases fitting TRBD2. This CDR3 spans 15 amino acids. Germline V gene data show CDR1 as SEHNR and CDR2 as FQNEAQ (reference sequence). The V and J ends lost 7 bases and 1 base, in that order; junction bases with no gene match: 4.